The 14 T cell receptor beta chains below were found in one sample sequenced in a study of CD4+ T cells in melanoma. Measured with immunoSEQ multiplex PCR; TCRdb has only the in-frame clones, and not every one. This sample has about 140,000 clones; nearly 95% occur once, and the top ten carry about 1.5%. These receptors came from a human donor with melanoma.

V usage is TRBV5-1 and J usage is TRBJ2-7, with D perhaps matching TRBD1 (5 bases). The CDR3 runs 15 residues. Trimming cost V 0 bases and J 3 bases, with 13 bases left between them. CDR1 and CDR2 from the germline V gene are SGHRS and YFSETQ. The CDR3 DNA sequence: TGCGCCAGCAGCTTGGCCGGCAGGGTGGGCTACGAGCAGTACTTC. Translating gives CASSLAGRVGYEQYF.

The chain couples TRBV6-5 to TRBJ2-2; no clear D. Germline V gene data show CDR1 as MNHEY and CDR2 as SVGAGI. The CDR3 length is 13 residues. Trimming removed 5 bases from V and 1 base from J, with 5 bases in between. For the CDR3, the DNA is TGTGCCAGCAGTCGATTGAACACCGGGGAGCTGTTTTTT. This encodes CASSRLNTGELFF.

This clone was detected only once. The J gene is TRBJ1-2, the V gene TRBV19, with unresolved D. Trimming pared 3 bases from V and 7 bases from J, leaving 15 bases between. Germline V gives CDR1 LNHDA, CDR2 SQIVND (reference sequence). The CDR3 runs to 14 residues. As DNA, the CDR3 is TGTGCCAGTAGTATGTCGGGCGGGCTAGCTGGCTACACCTTC. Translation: CASSMSGGLAGYTF.

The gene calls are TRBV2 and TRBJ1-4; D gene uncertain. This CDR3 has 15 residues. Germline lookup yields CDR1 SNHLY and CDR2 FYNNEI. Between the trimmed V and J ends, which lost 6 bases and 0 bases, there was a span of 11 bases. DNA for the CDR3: TGTGCCAGCAGGGAAACACACGCAACTAATGAAAAACTGTTTTTT. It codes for CASRETHATNEKLFF.

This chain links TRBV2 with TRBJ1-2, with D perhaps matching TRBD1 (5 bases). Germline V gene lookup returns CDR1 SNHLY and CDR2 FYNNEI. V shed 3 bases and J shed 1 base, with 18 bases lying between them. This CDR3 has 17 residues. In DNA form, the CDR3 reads TGTGCCAGCAGTGACCGGGGGGAGATTCCAGTTAACTATGGCTACACCTTC. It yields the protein CASSDRGEIPVNYGYTF.

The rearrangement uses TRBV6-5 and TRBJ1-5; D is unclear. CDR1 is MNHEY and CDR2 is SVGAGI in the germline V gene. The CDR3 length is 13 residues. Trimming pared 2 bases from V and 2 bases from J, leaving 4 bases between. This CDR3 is CASSYDRNQPQHF. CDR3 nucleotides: TGTGCCAGCAGTTACGATCGCAATCAGCCCCAGCATTTT.

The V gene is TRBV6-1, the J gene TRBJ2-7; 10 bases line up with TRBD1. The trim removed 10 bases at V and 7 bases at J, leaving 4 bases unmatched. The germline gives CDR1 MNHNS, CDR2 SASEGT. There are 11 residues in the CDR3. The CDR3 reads CATTGGGEQYF. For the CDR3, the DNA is TGTGCCACGACAGGGGGCGGAGAGCAGTACTTC.

The CDR3 loop is CATSQGKYRHQNTGELFF. The CDR3 coding sequence is TGTGCCACCAGCCAGGGGAAGTACAGACATCAGAACACCGGGGAGCTGTTTTTT. The chain employs TRBV15 and TRBJ2-2, with D perhaps matching TRBD1 (6 bases). The CDR3 spans 18 residues. Germline V gene data show CDR1 as LNHNV and CDR2 as YYDKDF (reference sequence). V was trimmed by 5 bases and J by 1 base, leaving 20 bases between them.

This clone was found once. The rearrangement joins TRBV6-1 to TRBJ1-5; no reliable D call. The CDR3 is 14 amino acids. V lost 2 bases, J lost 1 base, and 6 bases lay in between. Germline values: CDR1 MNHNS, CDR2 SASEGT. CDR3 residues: CASSELSSNQPQHF. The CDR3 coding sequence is TGTGCCAGCAGTGAACTCTCGAGCAATCAGCCCCAGCATTTT.

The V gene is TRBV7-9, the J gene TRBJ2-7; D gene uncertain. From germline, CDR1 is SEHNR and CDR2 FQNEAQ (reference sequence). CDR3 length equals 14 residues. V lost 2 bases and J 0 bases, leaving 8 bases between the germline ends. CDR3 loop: CASSLSDDSYEQYF. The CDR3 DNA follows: TGTGCCAGCAGCTTATCAGATGACTCCTACGAGCAGTACTTC.

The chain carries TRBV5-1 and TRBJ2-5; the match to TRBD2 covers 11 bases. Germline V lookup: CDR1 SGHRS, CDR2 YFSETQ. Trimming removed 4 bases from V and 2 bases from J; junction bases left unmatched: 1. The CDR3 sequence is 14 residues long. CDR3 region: CASSRTSGQETQYF. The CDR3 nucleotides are TGCGCCAGCAGCCGGACTAGCGGGCAAGAGACCCAGTACTTC.

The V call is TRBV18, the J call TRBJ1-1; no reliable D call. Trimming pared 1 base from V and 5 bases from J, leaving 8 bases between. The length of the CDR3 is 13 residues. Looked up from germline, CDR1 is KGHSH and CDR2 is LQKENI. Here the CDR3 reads CASSPQGWTEAFF. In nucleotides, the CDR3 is TGTGCCAGCTCACCACAGGGTTGGACTGAAGCTTTCTTT.

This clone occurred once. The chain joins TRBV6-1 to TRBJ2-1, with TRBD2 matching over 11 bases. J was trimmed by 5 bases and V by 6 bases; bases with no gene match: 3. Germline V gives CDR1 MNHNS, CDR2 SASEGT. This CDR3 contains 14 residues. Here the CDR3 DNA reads TGTGCCAGCAGGGGGACTAGCGGTCACAATGAGCAGTTCTTC. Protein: CASRGTSGHNEQFF.

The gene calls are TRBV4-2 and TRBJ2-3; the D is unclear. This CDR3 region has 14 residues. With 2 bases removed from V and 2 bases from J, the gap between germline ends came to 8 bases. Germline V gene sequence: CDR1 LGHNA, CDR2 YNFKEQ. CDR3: CASSQSDLTDTQYF. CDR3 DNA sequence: TGTGCCAGCAGCCAATCTGACCTCACAGATACGCAGTATTTT.